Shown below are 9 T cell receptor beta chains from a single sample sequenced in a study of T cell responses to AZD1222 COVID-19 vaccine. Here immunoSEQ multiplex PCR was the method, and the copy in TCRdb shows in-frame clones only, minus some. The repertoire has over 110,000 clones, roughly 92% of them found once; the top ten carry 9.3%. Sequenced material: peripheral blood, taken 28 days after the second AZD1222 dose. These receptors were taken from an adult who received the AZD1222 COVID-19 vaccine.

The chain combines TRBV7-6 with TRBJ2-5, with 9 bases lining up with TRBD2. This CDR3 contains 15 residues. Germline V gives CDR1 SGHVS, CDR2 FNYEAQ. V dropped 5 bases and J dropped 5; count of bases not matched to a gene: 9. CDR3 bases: TGTGCCAGCAGCCTTAATAGCGGGGGATGGGAGACCCAGTACTTC. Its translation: CASSLNSGGWETQYF.

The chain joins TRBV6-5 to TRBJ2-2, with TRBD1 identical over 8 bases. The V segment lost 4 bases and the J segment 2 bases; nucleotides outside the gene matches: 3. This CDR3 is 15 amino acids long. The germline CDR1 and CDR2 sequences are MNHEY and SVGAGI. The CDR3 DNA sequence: TGTGCCAGCAGTTTAGGACAGGGTAACACCGGGGAGCTGTTTTTT. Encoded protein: CASSLGQGNTGELFF.

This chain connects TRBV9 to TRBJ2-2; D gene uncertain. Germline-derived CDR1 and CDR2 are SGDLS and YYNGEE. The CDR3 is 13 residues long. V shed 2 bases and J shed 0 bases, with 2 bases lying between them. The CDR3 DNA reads TGTGCCAGCAGCGTCTCGAACACCGGGGAGCTGTTTTTT. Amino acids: CASSVSNTGELFF.

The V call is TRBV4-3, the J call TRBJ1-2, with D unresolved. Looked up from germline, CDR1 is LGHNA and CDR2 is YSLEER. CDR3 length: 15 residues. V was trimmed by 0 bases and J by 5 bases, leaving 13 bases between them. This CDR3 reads CASSQDRAGRYGYTF. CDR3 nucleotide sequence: TGCGCCAGCAGCCAAGATCGGGCCGGTCGGTATGGCTACACCTTC.

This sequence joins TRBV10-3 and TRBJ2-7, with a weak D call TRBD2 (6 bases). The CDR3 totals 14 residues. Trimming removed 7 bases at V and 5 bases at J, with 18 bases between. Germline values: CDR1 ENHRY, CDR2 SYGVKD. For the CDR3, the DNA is TGTGCCATCACTCGGCAGGAGGGAGGCGACGAGCAGTACTTC. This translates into CAITRQEGGDEQYF.

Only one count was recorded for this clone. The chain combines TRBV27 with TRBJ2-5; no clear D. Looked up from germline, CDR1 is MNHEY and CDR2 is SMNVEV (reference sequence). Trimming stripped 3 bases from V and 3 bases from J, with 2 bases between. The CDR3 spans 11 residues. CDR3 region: CASSFEETQYF. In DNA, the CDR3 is TGTGCCAGCAGTTTTGAAGAGACCCAGTACTTC.

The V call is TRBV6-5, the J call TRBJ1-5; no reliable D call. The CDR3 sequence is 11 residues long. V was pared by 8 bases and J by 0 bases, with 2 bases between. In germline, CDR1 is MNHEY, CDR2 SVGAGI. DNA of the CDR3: TGTGCCAGCCCTAGCAATCAGCCCCAGCATTTT. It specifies CASPSNQPQHF.

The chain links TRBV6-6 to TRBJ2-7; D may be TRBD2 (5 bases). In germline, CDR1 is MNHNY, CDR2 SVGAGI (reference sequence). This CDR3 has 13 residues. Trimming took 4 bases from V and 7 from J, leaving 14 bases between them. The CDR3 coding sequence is TGTGCCAGCAGTTCCCCATTGAGGGCAGAGCAGTACGTC. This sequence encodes CASSSPLRAEQYV.

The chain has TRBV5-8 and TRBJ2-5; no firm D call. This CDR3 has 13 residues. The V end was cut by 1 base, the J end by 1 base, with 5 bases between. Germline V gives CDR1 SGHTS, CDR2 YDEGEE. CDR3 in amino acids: CASSLISQETQYF. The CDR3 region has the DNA TGTGCCAGCAGCTTGATCTCCCAAGAGACCCAGTACTTC. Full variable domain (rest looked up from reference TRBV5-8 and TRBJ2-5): EAGVTQSPTHLIKTRGQQATLRCSPISGHTSVYWYQQALGLGLQFLLWYDEGEERNRGNFPPRFSGRQFPNYSSELNVNALELEDSALYLCASSLISQETQYFGPGTRLLVL.